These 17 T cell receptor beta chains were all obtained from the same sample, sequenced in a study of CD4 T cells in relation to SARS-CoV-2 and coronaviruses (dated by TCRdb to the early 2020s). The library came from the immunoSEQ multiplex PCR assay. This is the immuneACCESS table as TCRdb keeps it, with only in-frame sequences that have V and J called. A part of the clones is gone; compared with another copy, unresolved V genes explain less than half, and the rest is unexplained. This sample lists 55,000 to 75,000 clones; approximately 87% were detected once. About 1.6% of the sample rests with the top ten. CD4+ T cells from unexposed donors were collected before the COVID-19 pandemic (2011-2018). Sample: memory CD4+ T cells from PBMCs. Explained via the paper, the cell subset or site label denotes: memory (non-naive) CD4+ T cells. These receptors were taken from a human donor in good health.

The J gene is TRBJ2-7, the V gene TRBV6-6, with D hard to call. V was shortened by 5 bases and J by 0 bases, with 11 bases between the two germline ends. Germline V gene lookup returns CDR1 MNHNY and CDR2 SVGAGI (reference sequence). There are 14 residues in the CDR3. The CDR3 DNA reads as TGTGCCAGCAGTATACTATTAAGCTCCTACGAGCAGTACTTC. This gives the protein CASSILLSSYEQYF.

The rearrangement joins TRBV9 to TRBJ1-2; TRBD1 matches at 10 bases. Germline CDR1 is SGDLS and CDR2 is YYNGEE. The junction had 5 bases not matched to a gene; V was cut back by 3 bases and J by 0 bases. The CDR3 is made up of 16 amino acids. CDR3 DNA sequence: TGTGCCAGCAGCGGGAGGGGGACAGGGGCTAACTATGGCTACACCTTC. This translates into CASSGRGTGANYGYTF.

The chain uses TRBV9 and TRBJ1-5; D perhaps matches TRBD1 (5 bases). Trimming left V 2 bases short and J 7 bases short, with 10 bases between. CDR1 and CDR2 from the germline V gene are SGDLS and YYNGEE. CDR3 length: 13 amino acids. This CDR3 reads CASSVGGTQPQHF. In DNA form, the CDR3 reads TGTGCCAGCAGCGTTGGAGGGACCCAGCCCCAGCATTTT.

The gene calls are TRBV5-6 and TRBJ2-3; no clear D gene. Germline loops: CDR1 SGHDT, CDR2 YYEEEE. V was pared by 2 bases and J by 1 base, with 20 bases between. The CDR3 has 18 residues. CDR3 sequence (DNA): TGTGCCAGCAGCTTAACGGCCTCTACCCAATACGGCACAGATACGCAGTATTTT. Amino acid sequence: CASSLTASTQYGTDTQYF.

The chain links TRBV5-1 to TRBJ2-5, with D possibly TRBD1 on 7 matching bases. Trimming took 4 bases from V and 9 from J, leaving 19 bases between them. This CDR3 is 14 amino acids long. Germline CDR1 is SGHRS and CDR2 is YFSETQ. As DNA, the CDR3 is TGCGCCAGCAGCCGGGGGACAGCCGGGGAGGCCCAGTACTTC. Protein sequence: CASSRGTAGEAQYF.

CDR3 protein: CASSLSAINTGELFF. CDR3 DNA: TGTGCCAGCAGTTTATCTGCTATCAACACCGGGGAGCTGTTTTTT. V and J are TRBV27 and TRBJ2-2; D gene ambiguous. Germline CDR1 reads MNHEY; CDR2 reads SMNVEV (reference sequence). The ends were cut back, 0 bases at V and 2 bases at J, with 7 bases in the middle. This CDR3 spans 15 amino acids.

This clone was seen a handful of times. Here the CDR3 reads CASGLGGQPQHF. The CDR3 nucleotides read TGTGCCAGCGGGCTGGGAGGGCAGCCCCAGCATTTT. The chain couples TRBV7-2 to TRBJ1-5, with no clear D. Trimming shortened V by 8 bases and J by 7 bases, and 12 bases separated the two germline ends. Germline V lookup: CDR1 SGHTA, CDR2 FQGNSA. CDR3 size: 12 residues.

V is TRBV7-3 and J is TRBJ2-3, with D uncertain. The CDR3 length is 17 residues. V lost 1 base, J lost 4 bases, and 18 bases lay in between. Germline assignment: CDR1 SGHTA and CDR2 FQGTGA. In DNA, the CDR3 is TGTGCCAGCAGCTTAAGTTCTGGTGGTGGCTCTGCAGATACGCAGTATTTT. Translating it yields CASSLSSGGGSADTQYF.

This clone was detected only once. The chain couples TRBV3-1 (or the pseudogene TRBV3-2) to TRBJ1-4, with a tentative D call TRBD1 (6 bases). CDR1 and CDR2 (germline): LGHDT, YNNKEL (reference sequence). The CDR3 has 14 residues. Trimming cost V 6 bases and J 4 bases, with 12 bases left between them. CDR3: CASRRGQLNEKLFF. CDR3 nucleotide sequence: TGTGCCAGCAGACGGGGGCAGCTTAATGAAAAACTGTTTTTT.

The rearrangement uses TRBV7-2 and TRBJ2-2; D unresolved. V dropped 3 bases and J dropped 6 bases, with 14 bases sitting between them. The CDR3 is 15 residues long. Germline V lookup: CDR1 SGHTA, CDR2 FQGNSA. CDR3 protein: CASSLTGLNAGELFF. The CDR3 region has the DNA TGTGCCAGCAGCTTGACGGGTCTCAACGCCGGGGAGCTGTTTTTT.

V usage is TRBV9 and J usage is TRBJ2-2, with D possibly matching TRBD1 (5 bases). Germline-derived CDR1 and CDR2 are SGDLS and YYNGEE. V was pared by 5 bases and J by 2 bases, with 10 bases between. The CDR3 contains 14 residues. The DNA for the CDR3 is TGTGCCAGCAGAAAGGACACCAACACCGGGGAGCTGTTTTTT. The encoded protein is CASRKDTNTGELFF.

The CDR3 loop is CASSQGASEPETQYF. In DNA, the CDR3 is TGTGCCAGCAGCCAAGGCGCTAGCGAGCCTGAGACCCAGTACTTC. The gene calls are TRBV3-1 (or the pseudogene TRBV3-2) and TRBJ2-5; possible D gene TRBD2, 6 bases. There are 15 residues in the CDR3. The V end was cut by 1 base, the J end by 5 bases, with 14 bases between. Germline V gene data show CDR1 as LGHDT and CDR2 as YNNKEL (reference sequence).

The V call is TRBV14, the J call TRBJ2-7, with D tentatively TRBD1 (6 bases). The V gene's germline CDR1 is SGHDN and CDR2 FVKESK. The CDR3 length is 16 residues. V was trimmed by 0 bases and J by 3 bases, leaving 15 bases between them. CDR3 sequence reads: CASSQDSGQLSYEQYF. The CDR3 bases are TGTGCCAGCAGCCAAGATTCCGGACAGCTTAGCTACGAGCAGTACTTC.

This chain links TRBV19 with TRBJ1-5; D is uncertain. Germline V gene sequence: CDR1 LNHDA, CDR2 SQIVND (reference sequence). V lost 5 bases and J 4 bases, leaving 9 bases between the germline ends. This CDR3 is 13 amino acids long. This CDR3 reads CASSLRVNQPQHF. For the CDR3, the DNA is TGTGCCAGTAGTCTAAGAGTAAATCAGCCCCAGCATTTT.

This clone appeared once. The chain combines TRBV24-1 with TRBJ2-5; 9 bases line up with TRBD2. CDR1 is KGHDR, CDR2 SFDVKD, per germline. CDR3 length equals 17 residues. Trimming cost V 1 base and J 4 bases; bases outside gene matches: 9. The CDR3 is CATSDFWDSGGVETQYF. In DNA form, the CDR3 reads TGTGCCACCAGTGATTTTTGGGATAGCGGGGGTGTAGAGACCCAGTACTTC.

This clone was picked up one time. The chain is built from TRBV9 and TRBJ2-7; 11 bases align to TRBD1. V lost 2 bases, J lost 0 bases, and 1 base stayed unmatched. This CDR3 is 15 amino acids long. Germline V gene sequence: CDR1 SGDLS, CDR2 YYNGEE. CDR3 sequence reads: CASSVGTGGSYEQYF. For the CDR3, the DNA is TGTGCCAGCAGCGTTGGGACAGGGGGCTCCTACGAGCAGTACTTC.

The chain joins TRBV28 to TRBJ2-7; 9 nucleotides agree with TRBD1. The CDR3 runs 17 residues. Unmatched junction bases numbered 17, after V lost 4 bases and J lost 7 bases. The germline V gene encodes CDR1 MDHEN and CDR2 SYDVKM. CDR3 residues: CASSSQAGTGPLGEQYF. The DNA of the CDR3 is TGTGCCAGCAGTTCCCAAGCCGGGACAGGGCCCTTAGGAGAGCAGTACTTC. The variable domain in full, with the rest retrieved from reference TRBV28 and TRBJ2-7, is DVKVTQSSRYLVKRTGEKVFLECVQDMDHENMFWYRQDPGLGLRLIYFSYDVKMKEKGDIPEGYSVSREKKERFSLILESASTNQTSMYLCASSSQAGTGPLGEQYFGPGTRLTVT.